Below are 2 T cell receptor beta chains sequenced from a single sample in a study of blood T cell repertoires in COVID-19. This table comes from immunoSEQ multiplex PCR, and its TCRdb copy is limited to in-frame clones, with some not included. This sample has over 200,000 clones, with about 90% found just once. The sequenced material came from PBMCs or T cells enriched from blood (not recorded which). The receptors derive from a man aged 25 to 40 who had been exposed to COVID-19.

The chain combines TRBV4-1 with TRBJ1-1, with TRBD1 matching 10 bases. Germline V lookup: CDR1 MGHRA, CDR2 YSYEKL. The V gene end was trimmed by 8 bases and the J gene end by 0 bases; junction bases not matched to a gene: 6. The CDR3 is 15 amino acids. The CDR3 DNA is TGCGCCAGCGGACGGACAGGGGGAGTGAACACTGAAGCTTTCTTT. Protein sequence: CASGRTGGVNTEAFF.

The chain couples TRBV7-3 to TRBJ1-2; tentative D call: TRBD1 (5 bases). This CDR3 is built from 14 residues. Per germline, CDR1 SGHTA and CDR2 FQGTGA. V lost 4 bases to trimming and J lost 4 bases, with 13 bases between them. The CDR3 nucleotides are TGTGCCAGCAGCTCCCCAGGGTCTGTCTATGGCTACACCTTC. This gives the protein CASSSPGSVYGYTF.